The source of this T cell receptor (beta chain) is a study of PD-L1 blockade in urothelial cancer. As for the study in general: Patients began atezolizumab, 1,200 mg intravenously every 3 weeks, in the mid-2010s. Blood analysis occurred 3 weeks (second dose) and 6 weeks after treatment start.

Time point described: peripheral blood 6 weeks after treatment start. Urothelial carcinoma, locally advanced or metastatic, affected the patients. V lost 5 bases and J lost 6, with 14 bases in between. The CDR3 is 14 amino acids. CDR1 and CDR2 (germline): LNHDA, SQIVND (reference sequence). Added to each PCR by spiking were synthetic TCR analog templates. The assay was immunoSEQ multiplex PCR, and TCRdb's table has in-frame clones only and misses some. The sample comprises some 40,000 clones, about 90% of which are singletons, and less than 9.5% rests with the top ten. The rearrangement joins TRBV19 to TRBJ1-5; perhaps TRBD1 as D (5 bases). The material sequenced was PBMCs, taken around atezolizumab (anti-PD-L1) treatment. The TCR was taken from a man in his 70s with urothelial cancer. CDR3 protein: CASSPGSGIQPQHF. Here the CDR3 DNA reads TGTGCCAGTAGTCCTGGCTCAGGGATTCAGCCCCAGCATTTT.